The 29 T cell receptor beta chains below were found in one sample sequenced in a study of blood T cell repertoires in COVID-19. Some clones are missing from TCRdb's copy, which holds only in-frame ones; the method was immunoSEQ multiplex PCR. Of tens of thousands of clones in the sample, about nine tenths were seen once. What was sequenced was peripheral blood. The receptors were sampled from a woman between 55 and 75 years old with COVID-19, enrolled during active disease.

The chain joins TRBV11-2 to TRBJ1-2, with TRBD1 as a possible D gene (6 bases). From germline, CDR1 is SGHAT and CDR2 FQNNGV. V lost 0 bases and J 7 bases, leaving 9 bases between the germline ends. This CDR3 comprises 13 residues. This chain's CDR3 is CASSLDGGSGYTF. In nucleotides, the CDR3 is TGTGCCAGCAGCTTAGATGGGGGCAGTGGCTACACCTTC.

The chain employs TRBV12-3 or TRBV12-4 and TRBJ2-2; D ambiguous. The CDR3 has 13 residues. V lost 7 bases and J 6 bases, leaving 12 bases between the germline ends. CDR3 loop: CASTQIIPGELFF. The CDR3, as DNA: TGTGCCAGCACCCAGATAATTCCCGGGGAGCTGTTTTTT.

The V and J genes are TRBV5-4 and TRBJ2-1; 8 bases fit TRBD2. CDR3 length equals 16 residues. Per the germline V gene, CDR1 is SGHNT and CDR2 is YYREEE (reference sequence). V shed 0 bases and J 2 bases; nucleotides not matched to a gene: 4. The CDR3 DNA reads TGTGCCAGCAGCTTGGAGGCGGGAGGAACCTACAATGAGCAGTTCTTC. It specifies CASSLEAGGTYNEQFF.

The J gene is TRBJ1-6, the V gene TRBV6-6, with D possibly TRBD1 on 5 matching bases. In germline, CDR1 is MNHNY, CDR2 SVGAGI (reference sequence). The CDR3 has 13 residues. The V end was cut by 7 bases, the J end by 6 bases, with 10 bases between. The CDR3 nucleotides read TGTGCCAGCACGGACACATTTAATTCACCCCTCCACTTT. Its translation: CASTDTFNSPLHF.

This sequence joins TRBV18 and TRBJ1-5, with D hard to call. The CDR3 spans 15 residues. CDR1 KGHSH and CDR2 LQKENI come from the germline V gene. Deletions cut 5 bases from V and 3 bases from J, with 14 bases between. The CDR3 reads CASSGGREINQPQHF. In DNA form, the CDR3 reads TGTGCCAGCTCAGGTGGACGGGAAATCAATCAGCCCCAGCATTTT.

The chain has TRBV7-9 and TRBJ2-7; D is perhaps TRBD2 (6 bases). Germline V gives CDR1 SEHNR, CDR2 FQNEAQ (reference sequence). The CDR3 has 14 amino acids. Trimming cost V 5 bases and J 7 bases, with 18 bases left between them. This chain's CDR3 is CASSLRTPAGEQYF. In DNA form, the CDR3 reads TGTGCCAGCAGCCTTCGGACTCCCGCGGGGGAGCAGTACTTC.

In this sample, this clone turned up a few times. The CDR3 loop reads CASSPGTPPEQYF. CDR3 in DNA: TGTGCCAGCAGCCCTGGGACACCCCCTGAGCAGTACTTC. This chain uses TRBV6-2 or TRBV6-3 with TRBJ2-7; TRBD1 is a possible D gene (6 bases). The CDR3 length is 13 residues. V was cut by 6 bases and J by 7 bases, with 16 bases left in between. The germline gives CDR1 MNHEY, CDR2 SVGEGT.

The V gene is TRBV7-8, the J gene TRBJ2-7; 10 nucleotides agree with TRBD2. With 2 bases clipped from V and 3 bases from J, the junction kept 10 bases outside the gene matches. This CDR3 region has 17 residues. In germline, CDR1 is SGHVS, CDR2 FQNEAQ. The CDR3 sequence: CASSLRVSGRLGYEQYF. CDR3 sequence (DNA): TGTGCCAGCAGCTTAAGGGTTAGCGGGAGGCTTGGCTACGAGCAGTACTTC.

The J gene is TRBJ2-1, the V gene TRBV11-2; 11 nucleotides line up with TRBD2. Germline trimming cut 0 bases from V and 1 base from J; bases unmatched to any gene: 2. CDR3 length equals 17 residues. Germline CDR1 reads SGHAT; CDR2 reads FQNNGV. CDR3: CASSLEASGGSYNEQFF. CDR3 DNA sequence: TGTGCCAGCAGCTTAGAGGCTAGCGGGGGGTCCTACAATGAGCAGTTCTTC.

J is TRBJ1-1 and V is TRBV5-6; perhaps TRBD1 as D (6 bases). The germline V gene has CDR1 SGHDT and CDR2 YYEEEE. V lost 4 bases to trimming and J lost 0 bases, with 16 bases between them. The CDR3 covers 16 residues. CDR3 nucleotide sequence: TGTGCCAGCAGCCCCCAGTGGGGGCTCATGAACACTGAAGCTTTCTTT. Its protein is CASSPQWGLMNTEAFF.

This chain links TRBV2 with TRBJ2-1; the D gene is possibly TRBD2 (6 bases). The CDR3 extends over 14 amino acids. The V end lost 3 bases, the J end lost 5 bases, and 11 bases lay between the germline ends. Germline values: CDR1 SNHLY, CDR2 FYNNEI. CDR3 in amino acids: CASSEASADNEQFF. The CDR3 nucleotides read TGTGCCAGCAGTGAGGCTAGCGCAGACAATGAGCAGTTCTTC.

The chain uses TRBV5-1 and TRBJ1-3; D might be TRBD1 (5 bases). V was pared by 6 bases and J by 4 bases, with 17 bases between. This CDR3 has 15 amino acids. In germline, CDR1 is SGHRS, CDR2 YFSETQ. The CDR3 DNA is TGCGCCAGCACCCATGGGGCAGGCTTAGGAAACACCATATATTTT. This codes for CASTHGAGLGNTIYF.

The chain is built from TRBV15 and TRBJ2-1; possible D gene TRBD1, 6 bases. The V end was cut by 7 bases, the J end by 14 bases, with 18 bases between. CDR3 length equals 12 residues. Germline V gene sequence: CDR1 LNHNV, CDR2 YYDKDF (reference sequence). CDR3 DNA: TGTGCCACCAACCTCCTACAGGGCCCTGAGTTCTTC. Protein sequence: CATNLLQGPEFF.

V usage is TRBV18 and J usage is TRBJ2-1, with 10 positions matching TRBD2. Germline CDR1 is KGHSH and CDR2 is LQKENI. With V trimmed by 3 bases and J by 2 bases, 10 bases remained unmatched. CDR3 length: 18 residues. CDR3 DNA: TGTGCCAGCTCACCGGCTAGCGGGAGATTAAGCGCCTACAATGAGCAGTTCTTC. Protein: CASSPASGRLSAYNEQFF.

V gene TRBV5-4 combines with J gene TRBJ2-6; 8 bases map to TRBD1. CDR1 and CDR2 from the germline V gene are SGHNT and YYREEE (reference sequence). The CDR3 covers 14 residues. The junction had 8 bases not matched to a gene; V was cut back by 3 bases and J by 12 bases. CDR3 protein: CASSWMGQAAVLTF. DNA of the CDR3: TGTGCCAGCAGCTGGATGGGACAGGCCGCCGTCCTGACTTTC.

CDR3 sequence (DNA): TGTGCCAGCAGCCCTTGGGGACAGGGGGCTTTTCAGCCCCAGCATTTT. This gives the protein CASSPWGQGAFQPQHF. This chain joins TRBV7-8 and TRBJ1-5, with 12 nucleotides matching TRBD1. The CDR3 loop spans 16 amino acids. CDR1 is SGHVS, CDR2 FQNEAQ, per germline. With 5 bases clipped from V and 6 bases from J, the junction kept 8 bases outside the gene matches.

The sample holds one count of this clone. This chain joins TRBV6-5 and TRBJ1-2; no reliable D call. The CDR3 extends over 14 amino acids. Germline lookup yields CDR1 MNHEY and CDR2 SVGAGI. Trimming stripped 0 bases from V and 8 bases from J, with 13 bases between. The CDR3 region is CASSYSREGRGYTF. CDR3 DNA sequence: TGTGCCAGCAGTTACTCGAGGGAGGGAAGGGGCTACACCTTC.

This chain joins TRBV5-1 and TRBJ2-3; the match to TRBD1 covers 7 bases. The V gene's germline CDR1 is SGHRS and CDR2 YFSETQ. The CDR3 loop spans 15 amino acids. With 4 bases clipped from V and 3 bases from J, the junction kept 8 bases outside the gene matches. The CDR3 coding sequence is TGCGCCAGCAGCCGATCCGGGACAGTAACAGATACGCAGTATTTT. Translation: CASSRSGTVTDTQYF. The whole variable domain, remainder taken from reference TRBV5-1 and TRBJ2-3, is KAGVTQTPRYLIKTRGQQVTLSCSPISGHRSVSWYQQTPGQGLQFLFEYFSETQRNKGNFPGRFSGRQFSNSRSEMNVSTLELGDSALYLCASSRSGTVTDTQYFGPGTRLTVL.

The genes are TRBV4-1 and TRBJ1-4; D may be TRBD1 (5 bases). V dropped 4 bases and J dropped 6 bases, with 18 bases sitting between them. This CDR3 contains 16 residues. Germline CDR1 MGHRA, CDR2 YSYEKL. The CDR3 reads CASSPLRRGGDEKLFF. The CDR3 region has the DNA TGCGCCAGCAGCCCTCTCAGGCGGGGGGGGGATGAAAAACTGTTTTTT.

This chain links TRBV24-1 with TRBJ2-3, with TRBD2 identical over 11 bases. Germline CDR1 reads KGHDR; CDR2 reads SFDVKD. The CDR3 contains 16 residues. The trim removed 3 bases at V and 4 bases at J, leaving 5 bases unmatched. The CDR3 sequence: CATSDDIAGGSDTQYF. For the CDR3, the DNA is TGTGCCACCAGTGATGATATAGCGGGAGGGTCAGATACGCAGTATTTT.

The chain links TRBV10-3 to TRBJ1-1, with 9 bases aligning to TRBD1. The CDR3 is 15 amino acids. CDR1 is ENHRY and CDR2 is SYGVKD in the germline V gene. The trim removed 7 bases at V and 6 bases at J, leaving 12 bases unmatched. The CDR3 bases are TGTGCCATCAATATAGTCGCGACAGGGGGGTCTGAAGCTTTCTTT. This gives the protein CAINIVATGGSEAFF.

The chain joins TRBV3-1 (or the pseudogene TRBV3-2) to TRBJ2-2, with D possibly matching TRBD2 (7 bases). Germline V gene data show CDR1 as LGHDT and CDR2 as YNNKEL (reference sequence). Trimming shortened V by 4 bases and J by 1 base, and 13 bases separated the two germline ends. The CDR3 consists of 16 residues. The chain's CDR3 is CASSPVRGGNTGELFF. The CDR3 DNA follows: TGTGCCAGCAGCCCCGTGAGGGGGGGGAACACCGGGGAGCTGTTTTTT.

The chain is built from TRBV2 and TRBJ1-2; D call uncertain. CDR3 length: 13 amino acids. With 2 bases removed from V and 4 bases from J, the gap between germline ends came to 8 bases. Germline lookup yields CDR1 SNHLY and CDR2 FYNNEI. This chain's CDR3 is CASSENGRYGYTF. In DNA, the CDR3 is TGTGCCAGCAGTGAAAACGGTCGCTATGGCTACACCTTC.

The V gene is TRBV18, the J gene TRBJ2-3; 8 bases agree with TRBD1. The germline V gene encodes CDR1 KGHSH and CDR2 LQKENI. This CDR3 region has 16 residues. V was pared by 3 bases and J by 1 base, with 6 bases of the junction left unmatched. CDR3 sequence (DNA): TGTGCCAGCTCACCCCTACCGGGACAGGGCACAGATACGCAGTATTTT. This codes for CASSPLPGQGTDTQYF. The complete variable domain, with remaining parts taken from reference TRBV18 and TRBJ2-3, reads NAGVMQNPRHLVRRRGQEARLRCSPMKGHSHVYWYRQLPEEGLKFMVYLQKENIIDESGMPKERFSAEFPKEGPSILRIQQVVRGDSAAYFCASSPLPGQGTDTQYFGPGTRLTVL.

The chain couples TRBV19 to TRBJ1-2; 10 bases map to TRBD1. V shed 4 bases and J 4 bases; nucleotides not matched to a gene: 6. Per the germline V gene, CDR1 is LNHDA and CDR2 is SQIVND (reference sequence). This CDR3 spans 15 amino acids. The CDR3: CASSTRQGAGYGYTF. The CDR3 DNA follows: TGTGCCAGTAGTACTCGACAGGGGGCCGGCTATGGCTACACCTTC.

This chain links TRBV30 with TRBJ1-2; D unclear. CDR1 is GTSNPN, CDR2 SVGIG, per germline (reference sequence). The CDR3 runs 12 residues. Trimming shortened V by 3 bases and J by 4 bases, and 9 bases separated the two germline ends. CDR3 in amino acids: CAWSRQFYGYTF. The CDR3, as DNA: TGTGCCTGGAGCCGCCAGTTCTATGGCTACACCTTC.

The chain joins TRBV4-3 to TRBJ1-4, with TRBD1 matching 7 bases. With 0 bases clipped from V and 13 bases from J, the junction kept 8 bases outside the gene matches. The V gene's germline CDR1 is LGHNA and CDR2 YSLEER. The CDR3 is made up of 14 amino acids. The CDR3 reads CASSQDLGQTGLFF. As DNA, the CDR3 is TGCGCCAGCAGCCAAGATCTGGGACAGACTGGACTGTTTTTT.

The chain couples TRBV5-8 to TRBJ1-5; D is unclear. CDR3 length: 14 residues. V was shortened by 2 bases and J by 4 bases, with 10 bases between the two germline ends. The germline V gene has CDR1 SGHTS and CDR2 YDEGEE. DNA of the CDR3: TGTGCCAGCAGCTTAGAGCCACTGAATCAGCCCCAGCATTTT. This gives the protein CASSLEPLNQPQHF.

The CDR3 DNA follows: TGTGCCAGCAGCCACCTCGGGACTGGGGACAATGAGCAGTTCTTC. This codes for CASSHLGTGDNEQFF. The chain joins TRBV6-5 to TRBJ2-1; TRBD2 might be the D (6 bases). Trimming removed 6 bases from V and 5 bases from J, with 17 bases in between. CDR1 and CDR2 (germline): MNHEY, SVGAGI. There are 15 residues in the CDR3.